This is a list of T cell receptor beta chains from one sample in a study of T-cell memory formation after mild COVID-19. Using its own MiXCR run on the 5' RACE reads, TCRdb lists one record per CDR3 protein. The sample gives roughly 130,000 distinct CDR3 sequences, about 6% of which show up once; approximately 2.1% is in the top ten. The material sequenced was PBMCs or a T cell subset sorted from them (not recorded which). Receptors originate from an adult woman who had mild COVID-19 (a few samples of this study predate the infection). Cell type and time point are not known. Each CDR3 is given with its conserved first and last residue. D genes are given only for firm matches. The size entry is marked missing in some rows and otherwise reads once, few, many or a size class.

j_gene: TRBJ2-1
abundance: few
v_gene: TRBV12-3/TRBV12-4
d_gene: .
CDR3nt: TGTGCCAGCACAGGGAATGTTGGAGGTGATGAGCAGTTCTTC
CDR3aa: CASTGNVGGDEQFF

j_gene: TRBJ2-2
abundance: few
v_gene: TRBV15
d_gene: .
CDR3nt: TGTGCCACCAGCGGGCGACAGATGGGGACCGGGGAGCTGTTTTTT
CDR3aa: CATSGRQMGTGELFF

j_gene: TRBJ2-1
abundance: few
v_gene: TRBV3-1
d_gene: TRBD1
CDR3nt: TGTGCCAGCAGCCAAGACTTACAGGGGCGGAATGAGCAGTTCTTC
CDR3aa: CASSQDLQGRNEQFF

j_gene: TRBJ2-5
abundance: .
v_gene: TRBV5-1
d_gene: TRBD2
CDR3nt: TGCGCCAGCAGCGTTACTAGCGGGGGGTCCCCGGTCAAAGAGACCCAGTACTTC
CDR3aa: CASSVTSGGSPVKETQYF

j_gene: TRBJ2-7
abundance: many
v_gene: TRBV7-2
d_gene: TRBD1
CDR3nt: TGTGCCAGCAGCTTAGCGGGACAGGGATCCTACGAGCAGTACTTC
CDR3aa: CASSLAGQGSYEQYF

j_gene: TRBJ2-7
abundance: .
v_gene: TRBV20-1
d_gene: TRBD2
CDR3nt: TGCAGTGCTAGAGATCCAACTAGCGGTTCCTACGAGCAGTACTTC
CDR3aa: CSARDPTSGSYEQYF

j_gene: TRBJ2-1
abundance: many
v_gene: TRBV4-1
d_gene: TRBD1
CDR3nt: TGCGCCAGCAGCCAAGGATCAGCAGGGGGATTCTACAATGAGCAGTTCTTC
CDR3aa: CASSQGSAGGFYNEQFF

j_gene: TRBJ1-2
abundance: few
v_gene: TRBV6-2/TRBV6-3
d_gene: .
CDR3nt: TGTGCCAGCAAACTGACTTCTAACTATGGCTACACCTTC
CDR3aa: CASKLTSNYGYTF

j_gene: TRBJ2-3
abundance: .
v_gene: TRBV20-1
d_gene: .
CDR3nt: TGCAGTGCTAGAGTAGAAGATACGCAGTATTTT
CDR3aa: CSARVEDTQYF

j_gene: TRBJ1-2
abundance: many
v_gene: TRBV24-1
d_gene: .
CDR3nt: TGTGCCACCAGTGATCTAGGGGCGCGCGGCTACACCTTC
CDR3aa: CATSDLGARGYTF

j_gene: TRBJ2-7
abundance: .
v_gene: TRBV4-1
d_gene: TRBD1
CDR3nt: TGCGCCAGCAGCCAAGCCCCGGGACAGGGGTACGAGCAGTACTTC
CDR3aa: CASSQAPGQGYEQYF

j_gene: TRBJ1-2
abundance: few
v_gene: TRBV3-1
d_gene: .
CDR3nt: TGTGCCAGCAGCCATGAGAGGGGAGGGTCTAAGGGCTACACCTTC
CDR3aa: CASSHERGGSKGYTF

j_gene: TRBJ1-5
abundance: few
v_gene: TRBV20-1
d_gene: TRBD1
CDR3nt: TGCAGTGCCAACTCCGGGACAGGGAATATCTTAGGTCAGCCCCAGCATTTT
CDR3aa: CSANSGTGNILGQPQHF

j_gene: TRBJ1-1
abundance: few
v_gene: TRBV18
d_gene: .
CDR3nt: TGTGCCAGCTCACCACTGGAGGCGGCGGTGAACACTGAAGCTTTCTTT
CDR3aa: CASSPLEAAVNTEAFF

j_gene: TRBJ1-5
abundance: few
v_gene: TRBV6-5
d_gene: .
CDR3nt: TGTGCCAGCAGTTGGGGTGGGGGTCAGCCCCAGCATTTT
CDR3aa: CASSWGGGQPQHF

j_gene: TRBJ1-1
abundance: many
v_gene: TRBV7-3
d_gene: .
CDR3nt: TGTGCCAGCAGCCTAGGCCCCGGGACGATTGAAGCTTTCTTT
CDR3aa: CASSLGPGTIEAFF

j_gene: TRBJ2-1
abundance: .
v_gene: TRBV2
d_gene: .
CDR3nt: TGTGCCAGCAGACGACAGGGTGGCGGGAGTGAGCAGTTCTTC
CDR3aa: CASRRQGGGSEQFF

j_gene: TRBJ2-7
abundance: few
v_gene: TRBV6-5
d_gene: TRBD1
CDR3nt: TGTGCCAGCAGTTACTCGGGACAGGACTCCTACGAGCAGTACTTC
CDR3aa: CASSYSGQDSYEQYF

j_gene: TRBJ2-1
abundance: .
v_gene: TRBV29-1
d_gene: .
CDR3nt: TGCAGCGTTGTACATGACAATGAGCAGTTCTTC
CDR3aa: CSVVHDNEQFF

j_gene: TRBJ2-7
abundance: .
v_gene: TRBV4-2
d_gene: .
CDR3nt: TGTGCCAGCAGCCAAGGTCTCGAAGGAATCTACGAGCAGTACTTC
CDR3aa: CASSQGLEGIYEQYF

j_gene: TRBJ2-7
abundance: few
v_gene: TRBV12-3/TRBV12-4
d_gene: TRBD2
CDR3nt: TGTGCCAGCAGTTTAGCACTGACTAGCGGGTATACCTACGAGCAGTACTTC
CDR3aa: CASSLALTSGYTYEQYF

j_gene: TRBJ1-1
abundance: once
v_gene: TRBV5-1
d_gene: TRBD1
CDR3nt: TGCGCCCGCAGCGCCACCCGGGACAGGGTTTCTGAAGCTTTCTTT
CDR3aa: CARSATRDRVSEAFF

j_gene: TRBJ2-3
abundance: many
v_gene: TRBV3-1
d_gene: TRBD2
CDR3nt: TGTGCCAGCAGTCCCTATCGAACTAGCGGGGTCACAGATACGCAGTATTTT
CDR3aa: CASSPYRTSGVTDTQYF

j_gene: TRBJ1-1
abundance: few
v_gene: TRBV12-3/TRBV12-4
d_gene: TRBD1
CDR3nt: TGTGCCAGCAGTGCCGACGGACAGGGGGGCAACTTT
CDR3aa: CASSADGQGGNF

j_gene: TRBJ1-1
abundance: few
v_gene: TRBV20-1
d_gene: TRBD1
CDR3nt: TGCAGTGCCCCGCACAGGGGAAACATGAACACTGAAGCTTTCTTT
CDR3aa: CSAPHRGNMNTEAFF

j_gene: TRBJ2-7
abundance: .
v_gene: TRBV6-1
d_gene: TRBD1
CDR3nt: TGTGCCATCCGGGACAGACCCTACGAGCAGTACTTC
CDR3aa: CAIRDRPYEQYF

j_gene: TRBJ1-5
abundance: few
v_gene: TRBV12-3/TRBV12-4
d_gene: TRBD1
CDR3nt: TGTGCCAGCAGTTTTGGGGACAGGGGCAATCAGCCCCAGCATTTT
CDR3aa: CASSFGDRGNQPQHF

j_gene: TRBJ2-1
abundance: many
v_gene: TRBV12-3/TRBV12-4
d_gene: .
CDR3nt: TGTGCCAGCAGTTTCGCCGGGCCGAGCTCCTACAATGAGCAGTTCTTC
CDR3aa: CASSFAGPSSYNEQFF

j_gene: TRBJ1-2
abundance: many
v_gene: TRBV20-1
d_gene: TRBD1
CDR3nt: TGCAGTGCTACCTCCGGGACAGGGGGCGGCTACACCTTC
CDR3aa: CSATSGTGGGYTF

j_gene: TRBJ2-3
abundance: few
v_gene: TRBV24-1
d_gene: .
CDR3nt: TGTGCCACCAGTGTATACGGGGACTGGGACACAGATACGCAGTATTTT
CDR3aa: CATSVYGDWDTDTQYF

j_gene: TRBJ2-7
abundance: .
v_gene: TRBV18
d_gene: .
CDR3nt: TGTGCCAGCTCACCTAACGGGGGTGCCTACGAGCAGTACTTC
CDR3aa: CASSPNGGAYEQYF

j_gene: TRBJ1-3
abundance: many
v_gene: TRBV12-3/TRBV12-4
d_gene: TRBD1
CDR3nt: TGTGCCAGCAGTTTCCCACAGGGGGCGACCGGAAACACCATATATTTT
CDR3aa: CASSFPQGATGNTIYF

j_gene: TRBJ2-3
abundance: .
v_gene: TRBV6-5
d_gene: .
CDR3nt: TGTGCCAGCAGTTATCGGCTTAGCACAGATACGCAGTATTTT
CDR3aa: CASSYRLSTDTQYF

j_gene: TRBJ1-1
abundance: few
v_gene: TRBV7-8
d_gene: TRBD1
CDR3nt: TGTGCCAGCAGCTTATTGGCCACCTACAGGGGGCCCCCTGAAGCTTTCTTT
CDR3aa: CASSLLATYRGPPEAFF

j_gene: TRBJ2-2
abundance: .
v_gene: TRBV6-4
d_gene: .
CDR3nt: TGTGCCAGCAGTGACCATACCCCCCCTTTGCGGGGGCCCGGGGAGCTGTTTTTT
CDR3aa: CASSDHTPPLRGPGELFF

j_gene: TRBJ2-3
abundance: .
v_gene: TRBV6-6
d_gene: .
CDR3nt: TGTGCCAGCGGGGGGCACACGAGCACAGATACGCAGTATTTT
CDR3aa: CASGGHTSTDTQYF

j_gene: TRBJ2-3
abundance: many
v_gene: TRBV10-3
d_gene: TRBD2
CDR3nt: TGTGCCATCGTGGGCCTAGCGGGAGCTGATACGCAGTATTTT
CDR3aa: CAIVGLAGADTQYF

j_gene: TRBJ1-1
abundance: .
v_gene: TRBV20-1
d_gene: TRBD1
CDR3nt: TGCAGTGCTAGACGCCCCGGGAGACAGGGTTCAGCTGAAGCTTTCTTT
CDR3aa: CSARRPGRQGSAEAFF

j_gene: TRBJ1-2
abundance: few
v_gene: TRBV12-3/TRBV12-4
d_gene: TRBD1
CDR3nt: TGTGCCAGCAGTTTAAGTAGGGGGCCCGGCTACACCTTC
CDR3aa: CASSLSRGPGYTF

j_gene: TRBJ1-5
abundance: few
v_gene: TRBV12-3/TRBV12-4
d_gene: .
CDR3nt: TGTGCCAGCAGTTTAGAGGGTCCACGGCATTTT
CDR3aa: CASSLEGPRHF

j_gene: TRBJ2-3
abundance: once
v_gene: TRBV12-3/TRBV12-4
d_gene: TRBD2
CDR3nt: TGTGCCAGCAGTGAGGAAGTAGCGGGGGGGCCAGTGGATACGCAGTATTTT
CDR3aa: CASSEEVAGGPVDTQYF

j_gene: TRBJ1-1
abundance: few
v_gene: TRBV7-8
d_gene: TRBD1
CDR3nt: TGTGCCAGCAGCGTGATAGGGACAGGGGTAATGAACACTGAAGCTTTCTTT
CDR3aa: CASSVIGTGVMNTEAFF

j_gene: TRBJ2-7
abundance: many
v_gene: TRBV27
d_gene: .
CDR3nt: TGTGCCAGCAGGCAGGGTCCTACCTCCTACGAGCAGTACTTC
CDR3aa: CASRQGPTSYEQYF

j_gene: TRBJ2-1
abundance: many
v_gene: TRBV5-6
d_gene: .
CDR3nt: TGTGCCAGCAGCTTGGGACTACCGGGCTACAATGAGCAGTTCTTC
CDR3aa: CASSLGLPGYNEQFF

j_gene: TRBJ1-1
abundance: few
v_gene: TRBV15
d_gene: .
CDR3nt: TGTGCCACCAGCAGACAGGGGAGCACTGAAGCTTTCTTT
CDR3aa: CATSRQGSTEAFF

j_gene: TRBJ2-1
abundance: .
v_gene: TRBV2
d_gene: .
CDR3nt: TGTGCCAGCAGCCTGGGTCTTGGGGACGGCAATGAGCAGTTCTTC
CDR3aa: CASSLGLGDGNEQFF

j_gene: TRBJ1-5
abundance: many
v_gene: TRBV18
d_gene: TRBD1
CDR3nt: TGTGCCAGCTCAGCGGACAGGGACGTTAATTATAGCAATCAGCCCCAGCATTTT
CDR3aa: CASSADRDVNYSNQPQHF

j_gene: TRBJ1-5
abundance: .
v_gene: TRBV20-1
d_gene: .
CDR3nt: TGCAGTGCTAGATGGGGCAGCAATCAGCCCCAGCATTTT
CDR3aa: CSARWGSNQPQHF

j_gene: TRBJ2-4
abundance: many
v_gene: TRBV12-3/TRBV12-4
d_gene: TRBD2
CDR3nt: TGTGCCAGCACCGGGGCGGGAGCCCGGCAGTACTTC
CDR3aa: CASTGAGARQYF

j_gene: TRBJ2-1
abundance: many
v_gene: TRBV7-3
d_gene: TRBD2
CDR3nt: TGTGCCAGCAGCCCTCTAGCGGGAGAGTACAATGAGCAGTTCTTC
CDR3aa: CASSPLAGEYNEQFF

j_gene: TRBJ1-1
abundance: few
v_gene: TRBV20-1
d_gene: .
CDR3nt: TGCAGTGCTAGAGATGGGACCGCCACTGAAGCTTTCTTT
CDR3aa: CSARDGTATEAFF

j_gene: TRBJ2-5
abundance: many
v_gene: TRBV7-9
d_gene: .
CDR3nt: TGTGCCAGCAGCACCCGGGACTCCTTTCTTTTCGGTTCAGAGACCCAGTACTTC
CDR3aa: CASSTRDSFLFGSETQYF